This TCR beta chain appears in the sequencing data of a study of blood T cells in healthy people across ages. This clonotype appeared many times. Donors gave 8.5 to 10 milliliters of peripheral blood apiece. It was with a sample-barcoded 5' primer and a J-beta primer mix that a second PCR of roughly 6 to 11 cycles was run. TCRdb re-analysed the 5' RACE reads in MiXCR, keeping a single row per CDR3 protein. The sample has about 780,000 distinct CDR3 sequences, 35% to 60% seen once. Trimming stripped 1 base from V and 9 bases from J, with 10 bases between. CDR3 length equals 13 residues. Germline V lookup: CDR1 SGHVS, CDR2 FNYEAQ.

This TCR was recovered from an elderly man in good health. The sequenced material came from blood. V is TRBV7-6 and J is TRBJ2-4, with D possibly matching TRBD2 (5 bases). CDR3 protein: CASSLDTEGIQYF. The CDR3 DNA sequence: TGTGCCAGCAGCTTAGATACAGAGGGCATTCAGTACTTC.